This is a list of T cell receptor beta chains from one sample in a study of a mutant IDH1 vaccine in newly diagnosed glioma. Their antigens remain unidentified. Clones were sequenced by immunoSEQ multiplex PCR, and TCRdb holds only the in-frame ones, with some missing. The table shows 34,000 or so clones, with roughly 75% occurring only once. The material sequenced was PBMCs, taken from a glioma patient whose treatment included an IDH1 peptide vaccine. The origin of the receptors is a woman aged 40 to 50 with glioma. Each CDR3 is given with its conserved first and last residue. Each record gives: D gene, V gene, J gene, clone size, CDR3 DNA, CDR3 protein. The D gene is left open where the match is weak. Expanded clones get a size class; other rows say once, few or many, or leave the size out.

D: .; V: TRBV6-5; J: TRBJ1-5; size: .; DNA: TGTGCCAGCAGTCCCATGGCGGCTAGCAATCAGCCCCAGCATTTT; CDR3: CASSPMAASNQPQHF
D: .; V: TRBV15; J: TRBJ2-7; size: .; DNA: TGTGCCACCAGCAGAGATGGCAGGTCCTACGAGCAGTACTTC; CDR3: CATSRDGRSYEQYF
D: TRBD2; V: TRBV30; J: TRBJ2-1; size: .; DNA: TGTGCCTGGAGGTCCGGGGAGGGCCACAATGAGCAGTTCTTC; CDR3: CAWRSGEGHNEQFF
D: .; V: TRBV5-1; J: TRBJ2-2; size: .; DNA: TGCGCCAGCAGCCCAAGGACGGGGGAGACCGGGGAGCTGTTTTTT; CDR3: CASSPRTGETGELFF
D: .; V: TRBV27; J: TRBJ1-1; size: .; DNA: TGTGCCAGCAGCCTCACCCTCTCCGGGACTGAAGCTTTCTTT; CDR3: CASSLTLSGTEAFF
D: .; V: TRBV9; J: TRBJ1-4; size: .; DNA: TGTGCCAGCAGCGAACTAGAGGGTAATGAAAAACTGTTTTTT; CDR3: CASSELEGNEKLFF
D: .; V: TRBV5-1; J: TRBJ2-4; size: .; DNA: TGCGCCAGCAGCTTGGTACTAAACCCAGGGTGGACAAACATTCAGTACTTC; CDR3: CASSLVLNPGWTNIQYF
D: .; V: TRBV29-1; J: TRBJ1-4; size: .; DNA: TGCAGCGGCGGACGGGGGACGACTAATGAAAAACTGTTTTTT; CDR3: CSGGRGTTNEKLFF
D: TRBD1; V: TRBV14; J: TRBJ2-6; size: .; DNA: TGTGCCAGCAGCCAAGCTAGGGGGCTAGGGGCCAACGTCCTGACTTTC; CDR3: CASSQARGLGANVLTF
D: .; V: TRBV10-3; J: TRBJ1-2; size: .; DNA: TGTGCCATCAGTGACCTGTCCGAGCCGGCTAACTATGGCTACACCTTC; CDR3: CAISDLSEPANYGYTF
D: .; V: TRBV29-1; J: TRBJ1-1; size: .; DNA: TGCAGCGTCTGGACGGTAATGAACACTGAAGCTTTCTTT; CDR3: CSVWTVMNTEAFF
D: TRBD1; V: TRBV7-6; J: TRBJ1-4; size: .; DNA: TGTGCCAGCAGCCTTGACAGGGGGCGGACTAATGAAAAACTGTTTTTT; CDR3: CASSLDRGRTNEKLFF
D: .; V: TRBV7-9; J: TRBJ2-3; size: few; DNA: TGTGCCAGCAGCTTACCGATCAGCCACCGCCTTAGCACAGATACGCAGTATTTT; CDR3: CASSLPISHRLSTDTQYF
D: .; V: TRBV27; J: TRBJ1-3; size: .; DNA: TGTGCCAGCAGCCCGACGGGGGCACCAACTGGAAACACCATATATTTT; CDR3: CASSPTGAPTGNTIYF
D: .; V: TRBV10-3; J: TRBJ2-7; size: .; DNA: TGTGCCATCAGTGAGAGGGACGGACAGACCGACCACGAGCAGTACTTC; CDR3: CAISERDGQTDHEQYF
D: .; V: TRBV11-2; J: TRBJ1-2; size: .; DNA: TGTGCCAGCCAGGACTCTTTACTGGGATACACCTTC; CDR3: CASQDSLLGYTF
D: TRBD1; V: TRBV27; J: TRBJ1-2; size: once; DNA: TGTGCCAGCAGTCCAAAAACAGGGGGAGGTGGCTACACCTTC; CDR3: CASSPKTGGGGYTF
D: .; V: TRBV5-6; J: TRBJ2-1; size: .; DNA: TGTGCCAGCAGCCTTAGGGCCCGGGATGAGCAGTTCTTC; CDR3: CASSLRARDEQFF
D: .; V: TRBV10-3; J: TRBJ2-7; size: .; DNA: TGTGCCATCAGTACCCCCTCTAGCGACTACGAGCAGTACTTC; CDR3: CAISTPSSDYEQYF
D: .; V: TRBV11-2; J: TRBJ1-5; size: .; DNA: TGTGCCAGCAGCTGGGGGGGGGAGAATCAGCCCCAGCATTTT; CDR3: CASSWGGENQPQHF
D: .; V: TRBV11-2; J: TRBJ1-1; size: .; DNA: TGTGCCAGCATGCAACCGCGGGGCGCTGAAGCTTTCTTT; CDR3: CASMQPRGAEAFF
D: .; V: TRBV7-8; J: TRBJ2-7; size: .; DNA: TGTGCCAGCAGCTTAGCAATAGGGGTTTACGAGCAGTACTTC; CDR3: CASSLAIGVYEQYF
D: .; V: TRBV5-1; J: TRBJ2-7; size: .; DNA: TGCGCCAGCAGCCGCGACACCTACGAGCAGTACTTC; CDR3: CASSRDTYEQYF
D: .; V: TRBV29-1; J: TRBJ1-1; size: .; DNA: TGCAGCGTAGGCGGACGAAGGGGTTTGGGGGCTTTCTTT; CDR3: CSVGGRRGLGAFF
D: .; V: TRBV10-3; J: TRBJ2-7; size: few; DNA: TGTGCCATCAGCGAGGTCGTCTACGAGCAGTACTTC; CDR3: CAISEVVYEQYF
D: .; V: TRBV14; J: TRBJ1-5; size: .; DNA: TGTGCCAGCAGCCTTACCCCATTTGCGCCCCAGCATTTT; CDR3: CASSLTPFAPQHF
D: TRBD1; V: TRBV10-1; J: TRBJ2-7; size: .; DNA: TGCGCCAGCAGTGAGGGGGGGACAGGACCGACTTACGAGCAGTACTTC; CDR3: CASSEGGTGPTYEQYF
D: .; V: TRBV6-5; J: TRBJ2-7; size: .; DNA: TGTGCCAGCAGTTACTCGGGGGTCCACGAGCAGTACTTC; CDR3: CASSYSGVHEQYF
D: .; V: TRBV13; J: TRBJ2-7; size: .; DNA: TGTGCCAGCAGCCCCCCTGGGGACTACGAGCAGTACTTC; CDR3: CASSPPGDYEQYF
D: .; V: TRBV5-4; J: TRBJ2-7; size: .; DNA: TGTGCCAGCAGCTCCTCTTCCTACGAGCAGTACTTC; CDR3: CASSSSSYEQYF
D: TRBD2; V: TRBV2; J: TRBJ2-3; size: .; DNA: TGTGCCAGCAGCCGCAGCGGGGGACCGCGGTCAGATACGCAGTATTTT; CDR3: CASSRSGGPRSDTQYF
D: .; V: TRBV7-9; J: TRBJ1-6; size: .; DNA: TGTGCCAGCAGCCTAGAGCCGGAGAGGTCACCCCTCCACTTT; CDR3: CASSLEPERSPLHF
D: TRBD1; V: TRBV6-5; J: TRBJ1-5; size: .; DNA: TGTGCCAGCAGACGACAGGGTGGGAACAATCAGCCCCAGCATTTT; CDR3: CASRRQGGNNQPQHF
D: TRBD2; V: TRBV5-1; J: TRBJ2-1; size: .; DNA: TGCGCCAGCAGCTTGCTACTAGCGGCGGACAATGAGCAGTTCTTC; CDR3: CASSLLLAADNEQFF
D: TRBD1; V: TRBV27; J: TRBJ2-1; size: .; DNA: TGTGCCAGCAGTGATCTGGACAGGTACTACAATGAGCAGTTCTTC; CDR3: CASSDLDRYYNEQFF
D: .; V: TRBV4-3; J: TRBJ1-6; size: .; DNA: TGCGCCAGCAGCCCCCGGGAAAGCTCCTATAATTCACCCCTCCACTTT; CDR3: CASSPRESSYNSPLHF
D: .; V: TRBV5-1; J: TRBJ1-1; size: .; DNA: TGCGCCAGCAGCTTGTTGCCTGGTACGGGAACTGAAGCTTTCTTT; CDR3: CASSLLPGTGTEAFF
D: TRBD1; V: TRBV7-8; J: TRBJ1-6; size: .; DNA: TGTGCCAGCAGCTTAGCACAGGGGGTGAGCTCCTATAATTCACCCCTCCACTTT; CDR3: CASSLAQGVSSYNSPLHF
D: TRBD2; V: TRBV5-6; J: TRBJ2-2; size: .; DNA: TGTGCCAGCAGCTTGGAACTAGCGGGGTACACCGGGGAGCTGTTTTTT; CDR3: CASSLELAGYTGELFF
D: .; V: TRBV18; J: TRBJ1-4; size: .; DNA: TGTGCCAGCTCCGTCCGGCGCGACGAAAAACTGTTTTTT; CDR3: CASSVRRDEKLFF
D: TRBD1; V: TRBV18; J: TRBJ2-7; size: .; DNA: TGTGCCAGCTCACTCCGACAGGGGTTATACGAGCAGTACTTC; CDR3: CASSLRQGLYEQYF
D: TRBD1; V: TRBV30; J: TRBJ1-3; size: .; DNA: TGTGCCTGGAGTGTTTTACGACAGGGAACCGGAAACACCATATATTTT; CDR3: CAWSVLRQGTGNTIYF
D: TRBD1; V: TRBV7-9; J: TRBJ1-4; size: .; DNA: TGTGCCAGCAGCTCAACAGGGGAGGGAGAAAAACTGTTTTTT; CDR3: CASSSTGEGEKLFF
D: .; V: TRBV5-6; J: TRBJ2-3; size: few; DNA: TGTGCCAGCAGCTTGTTTGGGACAGATACGCAGTATTTT; CDR3: CASSLFGTDTQYF
D: .; V: TRBV5-4; J: TRBJ2-7; size: .; DNA: TGTGCCAGCAGCTTGGAGCAGGGTATGACGAGCGAGCAGTACTTC; CDR3: CASSLEQGMTSEQYF
D: .; V: TRBV20-1; J: TRBJ2-1; size: .; DNA: TGCAGTGCTGGACAGATCGAGCAGTTCTTC; CDR3: CSAGQIEQFF
D: TRBD2; V: TRBV6-5; J: TRBJ2-1; size: .; DNA: TGTGCCAGCACCAAAGGCTTGCTAGCGGACAATGAGCAGTTCTTC; CDR3: CASTKGLLADNEQFF
D: .; V: TRBV18; J: TRBJ1-3; size: .; DNA: TGTGCCAGCTCACCATACCGACTGGGACAAATCGCTAGTGGAAACACCATATATTTT; CDR3: CASSPYRLGQIASGNTIYF
D: .; V: TRBV27; J: TRBJ1-2; size: .; DNA: TGTGCCAGCAGTTTATTAGGACAACCCAACTATGGCTACACCTTC; CDR3: CASSLLGQPNYGYTF
D: .; V: TRBV7-2; J: TRBJ2-1; size: once; DNA: TGTGCCAGCAGCTTGTCGGGGGCCAAGCAGTTCTTC; CDR3: CASSLSGAKQFF
D: TRBD2; V: TRBV27; J: TRBJ2-7; size: .; DNA: TGTGCCAGCAGTATCGACCGCCGGGCGGGGGGGCGGCAGTACTTC; CDR3: CASSIDRRAGGRQYF
D: TRBD1; V: TRBV7-9; J: TRBJ1-2; size: .; DNA: TGTGCCAGCAGCTCTACAGGGGTTGACTATGGCTACACCTTC; CDR3: CASSSTGVDYGYTF
D: .; V: TRBV5-1; J: TRBJ1-3; size: .; DNA: TGCGCCAGCAGCTTTGGGGAAGGAAACACCATATATTTT; CDR3: CASSFGEGNTIYF
D: .; V: TRBV6-6; J: TRBJ1-3; size: .; DNA: TGTGCCAGCTCTTTCCCGGTCCCGGGCAAGGACACCATATATTTT; CDR3: CASSFPVPGKDTIYF
D: .; V: TRBV7-9; J: TRBJ1-2; size: .; DNA: TGTGCCAGCAGCTTACTCGAGGGAGCTAACTATGGCTACACCTTC; CDR3: CASSLLEGANYGYTF
D: .; V: TRBV7-9; J: TRBJ1-6; size: few; DNA: TGTGCCAGCACCTTGATGGGCGATTCACCCCTCCACTTT; CDR3: CASTLMGDSPLHF
D: .; V: TRBV5-1; J: TRBJ1-5; size: .; DNA: TGCGCCAGCAGCTGGGACAGCAATCAGCCCCAGCATTTT; CDR3: CASSWDSNQPQHF